This T cell receptor beta chain was captured by sequencing in a study of T cell responses to AZD1222 COVID-19 vaccine. Study conclusions and caveats: The study found vaccine-associated CD4 TCRs spanning spike, dominant at 160-218 and 743-854. After the peak T cell response, and only then, were repertoires sampled.

The CDR3 length is 15 residues. J lost 7 bases, V lost 2 bases, and 7 bases had no gene match. Germline assignment: CDR1 SGHAT and CDR2 FQNNGV. TCRdb's copy holds only in-frame clones and misses some; the assay was immunoSEQ multiplex PCR. This table holds about 120,000 clones, less than 95% found once. To note about this clone: Its antigen is unknown.

The sequence derives from an adult in good health. The source material was peripheral blood, sampled on day 0 of MenACWY control vaccination. The V call is TRBV11-2, the J call TRBJ2-3, with 9 bases matching TRBD2. The CDR3 loop reads CASSLLLAGFNTQYF. The CDR3 DNA follows: TGTGCCAGCAGCTTACTGCTAGCGGGATTTAATACGCAGTATTTT.